This T cell receptor beta chain was recorded in a study of blood T cell repertoires in COVID-19. Study context: From the United States, Italy and Spain came samples of acute and convalescent COVID-19.

Only in-frame clones appear in the TCRdb table, and some are missing; sequencing was by immunoSEQ multiplex PCR. Of more than 40,000 clones detected, around 86% appear once; the ten largest clones hold approximately 3%. Participant age was roughly 18 to 89 years, and participants resided in approximately 24 US areas. The V end was cut by 6 bases, the J end by 3 bases, with 15 bases between. This CDR3 is built from 15 residues. Per the germline V gene, CDR1 is MDHEN and CDR2 is SYDVKM. The chain joins TRBV28 to TRBJ1-5; the D gene is possibly TRBD1 (6 bases). The receptor's source is a woman between 45 and 65 years old who had recovered from COVID-19. The source material was PBMCs or T cells enriched from blood (not recorded which). In DNA form, the CDR3 reads TGTGCCAGCAGCACTGGACAGATATCCAATCAGCCCCAGCATTTT. This sequence encodes CASSTGQISNQPQHF.